This T cell receptor beta chain appears in the sequencing data of a study of cytomegalovirus exposure and HLA in healthy donors. TCRdb's table, derived via immunoSEQ multiplex PCR, lists solely in-frame clones and lacks some. The table has 150,000 to 200,000 clones, roughly 80% seen once. Findings and caveats of the study: The authors confirmed in vitro that three CMV-associated chains were specific for CMV antigens.

CDR1 and CDR2 (germline): MNHEY, SVGAGI. The CDR3 is made up of 14 amino acids. Unmatched junction bases numbered 4, after V lost 6 bases and J lost 1 base. This clone was detected a few times. Its target is unknown. Sequencing input: PBMCs. The rearrangement joins TRBV6-5 to TRBJ1-2, with 8 positions matching TRBD1. This receptor was taken from a man aged 18 to 35 in good health and CMV-seropositive. The CDR3 loop reads CASRDTGGNYGYTF. In DNA form, the CDR3 reads TGTGCCAGCAGGGATACAGGGGGTAACTATGGCTACACCTTC.